This passage covers 21 T cell receptor beta chains from one sample sequenced in a study of T cells in Graves' hyperthyroidism and ophthalmopathy. TCR beta CDR3 sequences were amplified from RNA transcripts. The HTBI primer set was used in a first-round RT-PCR of the TCR CDR3. MiXCR was run by TCRdb on the multiplex PCR reads, yielding one entry per CDR3 protein. The sample includes 500,000 to 750,000 distinct CDR3 sequences, 14% of them seen just once. The specimen sequenced was blood. All receptors derive from a woman aged 18-35 years with Graves' ophthalmopathy.

The table lists this clonotype with a few counts. The chain carries TRBV29-1 and TRBJ2-5; the D is unclear. The CDR3 runs to 12 residues. The germline V gene encodes CDR1 SQVTM and CDR2 ANQGSEA. The V end lost 3 bases, the J end lost 2 bases, and 7 bases lay between the germline ends. CDR3 loop: CSVDIQQETQYF. CDR3 nucleotide sequence: TGCAGCGTTGATATCCAGCAAGAGACCCAGTACTTC. Supplemented by reference TRBV29-1 and TRBJ2-5, the full variable domain reads SAVISQKPSRDICQRGTSLTIQCQVDSQVTMMFWYRQQPGQSLTLIATANQGSEATYESGFVIDKFPISRPNLTFSTLTVSNMSPEDSSIYLCSVDIQQETQYFGPGTRLLVL.

The chain employs TRBV28 and TRBJ1-5, with TRBD1 identical over 10 bases. Germline V gives CDR1 MDHEN, CDR2 SYDVKM. The CDR3 runs to 17 residues. The junction had 11 bases not matched to a gene; V was cut back by 4 bases and J by 5 bases. In nucleotides, the CDR3 is TGTGCCAGCAGTTCCACTCCGGGACAGGGGACTTATCAGCCCCAGCATTTT. It encodes CASSSTPGQGTYQPQHF.

The rearrangement uses TRBV5-1 and TRBJ1-1; no clear D. Trimming pared 5 bases from V and 0 bases from J, leaving 11 bases between. Germline loops: CDR1 SGHRS, CDR2 YFSETQ. The CDR3 sequence is 14 residues long. The CDR3 region is CASSKRTVNTEAFF. As DNA, the CDR3 is TGCGCCAGCAGTAAGCGGACGGTGAACACTGAAGCTTTCTTT.

This clonotype has more than one count but fewer than ten. The chain carries TRBV6-2 or TRBV6-3 and TRBJ1-4; D is uncertain. V lost 7 bases, J lost 3 bases, and 9 bases lay in between. The CDR3 is 13 residues long. Per the germline V gene, CDR1 is MNHEY and CDR2 is SVGEGT. The CDR3 DNA sequence: TGTGCCAGCAAACGGGGAGCTAATGAAAAACTGTTTTTT. It encodes CASKRGANEKLFF.

This clonotype was recorded at least ten times. This chain connects TRBV4-1 to TRBJ2-7; no reliable D call. This CDR3 has 15 residues. The germline CDR1 and CDR2 sequences are MGHRA and YSYEKL. With 6 bases removed from V and 0 bases from J, the gap between germline ends came to 15 bases. The CDR3 is CASREGLAGSYEQYF. For the CDR3, the DNA is TGCGCCAGCAGGGAAGGGTTAGCCGGCTCCTACGAGCAGTACTTC.

This clonotype has a count of ten or more. The V gene is TRBV30, the J gene TRBJ1-1, with D unresolved. Germline CDR1 reads GTSNPN; CDR2 reads SVGIG (reference sequence). The V and J ends lost 4 bases and 1 base respectively, with 4 bases between them. The CDR3 is 11 amino acids. The CDR3 DNA reads TGTGCCTGGACAAGGAACACTGAAGCTTTCTTT. Protein: CAWTRNTEAFF. Variable domain in full (rest from reference TRBV30 and TRBJ1-1): SQTIHQWPATLVQPVGSPLSLECTVEGTSNPNLYWYRQAAGRGLQLLFYSVGIGQISSEVPQNLSASRPQDRQFILSSKKLLLSDSGFYLCAWTRNTEAFFGQGTRLTVV.

In this sample, this clonotype turned up many times. V usage is TRBV6-5 and J usage is TRBJ1-2, with a tentative D call TRBD1 (6 bases). The V end was cut by 0 bases, the J end by 4 bases, with 9 bases between. The CDR3 length is 14 residues. Germline CDR1 and CDR2: MNHEY and SVGAGI. The CDR3 nucleotides read TGTGCCAGCAGTTACTCGGGCAGGGGCTATGGCTACACCTTC. As protein: CASSYSGRGYGYTF.

V usage is TRBV19 and J usage is TRBJ1-1; 8 nucleotides agree with TRBD1. CDR1 and CDR2 from the germline V gene are LNHDA and SQIVND (reference sequence). J gave up 4 bases and V 3 bases, and 7 bases lay outside the gene matches. This CDR3 region has 15 residues. The chain's CDR3 is CASSMLGQVSTEAFF. The CDR3 region has the DNA TGTGCCAGTAGTATGCTGGGACAGGTGAGCACTGAAGCTTTCTTT.

This clonotype was seen at least ten times. The CDR3 coding sequence is TGTGCCAGCAGCTCGACACGCAGGGGCCGTAACAATGAGCAGTTCTTC. Protein: CASSSTRRGRNNEQFF. This chain links TRBV7-6 with TRBJ2-1, with D tentatively TRBD1 (6 bases). The ends were cut back, 4 bases at V and 5 bases at J, with 18 bases in the middle. Germline V gives CDR1 SGHVS, CDR2 FNYEAQ. The CDR3 contains 16 residues.

The V gene is TRBV28, the J gene TRBJ1-5; 8 bases map to TRBD1. The germline V gene encodes CDR1 MDHEN and CDR2 SYDVKM. With V trimmed by 3 bases and J by 4 bases, 8 bases remained unmatched. The CDR3 covers 16 residues. The CDR3 here is CASSFRAWTGNQPQHF. The CDR3 DNA reads TGTGCCAGCAGTTTCCGGGCCTGGACAGGGAATCAGCCCCAGCATTTT.

This clonotype was observed many times. The gene calls are TRBV20-1 and TRBJ2-7, with 10 nucleotides matching TRBD2. The CDR3 totals 16 residues. CDR1 is DFQATT, CDR2 SNEGSKA, per germline (reference sequence). Trimming cost V 3 bases and J 3 bases; bases outside gene matches: 11. CDR3 loop: CSASGGLAEGGYEQYF. Here the CDR3 DNA reads TGCAGTGCTAGCGGAGGACTAGCGGAAGGTGGCTACGAGCAGTACTTC.

This clonotype has a handful of counts. The chain recombines TRBV13 with TRBJ1-5; 7 positions match TRBD1. The CDR3 spans 14 residues. Trimming at V came to 8 bases and at J to 7 bases, leaving 11 bases not matched to a gene. From germline, CDR1 is PRHDT and CDR2 FYEKMQ (reference sequence). The CDR3 sequence is CASAPDRAEQPQHF. The DNA of the CDR3 is TGTGCCAGCGCCCCCGACAGGGCGGAGCAGCCCCAGCATTTT. Full variable domain (missing parts from reference TRBV13 and TRBJ1-5): AAGVIQSPRHLIKEKRETATLKCYPIPRHDTVYWYQQGPGQDPQFLISFYEKMQSDKGSIPDRFSAQQFSDYHSELNMSSLELGDSALYFCASAPDRAEQPQHFGDGTRLSIL.

The rearrangement joins TRBV27 to TRBJ2-1; the D gene is possibly TRBD1 (5 bases). This CDR3 is 15 amino acids long. Germline CDR1 is MNHEY and CDR2 is SMNVEV (reference sequence). With 4 bases removed from V and 10 bases from J, the gap between germline ends came to 20 bases. CDR3 in DNA: TGTGCCAGCAGTTCATGGGGCAGGGTGGCATTGGAGCAGTTCTTC. Its protein is CASSSWGRVALEQFF.

This clonotype was counted ten times or more. Its ends do not fully match the called genes, so a read error is possible. The chain uses TRBV7-7 and TRBJ2-5; 10 nucleotides line up with TRBD2. The CDR3 extends over 15 amino acids. Germline V gives CDR1 SSHAT, CDR2 FNYEAQ (reference sequence). CDR3 region: CASSQAGGPQETQYF. DNA for the CDR3: TGTGCTAGCAGCCAAGCGGGAGGGCCGCAAGAGACCCAGTACTTC.

This clonotype was seen at least ten times. V and J are TRBV28 and TRBJ2-7; TRBD1 aligns across 7 bases. The germline V gene has CDR1 MDHEN and CDR2 SYDVKM. The CDR3 totals 12 residues. J lost 6 bases, V lost 2 bases, and 1 base had no gene match. The CDR3 sequence is CASSLRGREQYF. Here the CDR3 DNA reads TGTGCCAGCAGTTTAAGGGGGCGCGAGCAGTACTTC.

Many counts were recorded for this clonotype. V gene TRBV6-2 or TRBV6-3 combines with J gene TRBJ2-7; no firm D call. The CDR3 runs to 15 residues. The germline CDR1 and CDR2 sequences are MNHEY and SVGEGT. Trimming took 4 bases from V and 0 from J, leaving 13 bases between them. The CDR3 protein is CASSSLTRNSYEQYF. The CDR3 bases are TGTGCCAGCAGTTCCCTTACACGAAACTCCTACGAGCAGTACTTC.

This clonotype has at least ten counts. J is TRBJ1-1 and V is TRBV3-1; D gene ambiguous. CDR1 is LGHDT and CDR2 is YNNKEL in the germline V gene (reference sequence). Trimming pared 2 bases from V and 7 bases from J, leaving 14 bases between. The CDR3 consists of 14 residues. CDR3 DNA: TGTGCCAGCAGCCAAACCCCGCAGAGCTTTGAAGCTTTCTTT. Translated, it gives CASSQTPQSFEAFF.

The gene calls are TRBV6-5 and TRBJ2-7, with a possible D match to TRBD1 (5 bases). The V end lost 0 bases, the J end lost 10 bases, and 10 bases lay between the germline ends. Germline values: CDR1 MNHEY, CDR2 SVGAGI. This CDR3 is built from 12 residues. The DNA for the CDR3 is TGTGCCAGCAGTTACTCAGGGCAGGGTCAGTACTTC. Its translation is CASSYSGQGQYF.

V usage is TRBV9 and J usage is TRBJ1-3, with 7 bases identical to TRBD1. Trimming cost V 8 bases and J 2 bases; bases outside gene matches: 7. Germline assignment: CDR1 SGDLS and CDR2 YYNGEE. This CDR3 has 14 amino acids. CDR3 amino acids: CASTSTGAGNTIYF. The DNA for the CDR3 is TGTGCCAGTACCTCTACAGGGGCTGGAAACACCATATATTTT. Combining the CDR3 with reference TRBV9 and TRBJ1-3 gives the whole variable domain DSGVTQTPKHLITATGQRVTLRCSPRSGDLSVYWYQQSLDQGLQFLIQYYNGEERAKGNILERFSAQQFPDLHSELNLSSLELGDSALYFCASTSTGAGNTIYFGEGSWLTVV.

Points on this clonotype: Given a much more abundant clone one base away, this may be a read error. CDR3 DNA: TGTGCCAGCAGTTACGGGACATCCGGTAACACTGAAGCTTTCTTT. Translation gives CASSYGTSGNTEAFF. J is TRBJ1-1 and V is TRBV6-2 or TRBV6-3, with D possibly matching TRBD1 (6 bases). The CDR3 spans 15 residues. CDR1 and CDR2 from the germline V gene are MNHEY and SVGEGT. V shed 2 bases and J shed 2 bases, with 12 bases lying between them.

This clonotype was picked up many times. The chain couples TRBV7-6 to TRBJ2-7; 15 bases fit TRBD2. This CDR3 region has 16 residues. From germline, CDR1 is SGHVS and CDR2 FNYEAQ. Trimming at V came to 1 base and at J to 4 bases, leaving 2 bases not matched to a gene. The CDR3 DNA reads as TGTGCCAGCAGCTTAGTCGGGACTAGCGGGAGGTACGAGCAGTACTTC. Translating it yields CASSLVGTSGRYEQYF.